One and the same sample provided the 10 T cell receptor beta chains below, sequenced in a study of T cell repertoires in cytomegalovirus infection. These TCRs' antigens remain unknown. TCRdb recomputed calls from the reads with MiXCR, one row per CDR3 protein. This table holds hundreds of thousands of distinct CDR3 sequences, approximately 46% found once. The sample was cultured PBMCs, taken from culture after CMV antigen stimulation. Every receptor here comes from a human donor in good health (CMV status not recorded). Some clones in this sample may be carry-over from other donors' samples.

This clonotype was recorded a few times. The chain is built from TRBV28 and TRBJ2-2, with D possibly TRBD1 on 5 matching bases. Deletions cut 3 bases from V and 5 bases from J, with 19 bases between. This CDR3 comprises 17 residues. CDR1 and CDR2 (germline): MDHEN, SYDVKM. The CDR3 sequence is CASSLQGWGFGTGELFF. CDR3 bases: TGTGCCAGCAGTTTGCAGGGATGGGGTTTCGGGACCGGGGAGCTGTTTTTT.

The chain carries TRBV18 and TRBJ1-3, with D unresolved. V gave up 0 bases and J gave up 3 bases, with 15 bases separating them. Germline V lookup: CDR1 KGHSH, CDR2 LQKENI. The CDR3 spans 17 residues. The CDR3 DNA sequence: TGTGCCAGCTCACCACCGTGGGCCTCGGTCCTTGGAAACACCATATATTTT. This gives the protein CASSPPWASVLGNTIYF.

The rearrangement links TRBV4-1 to TRBJ2-7; possible D gene TRBD2, 6 bases. V was cut by 1 base and J by 6 bases, with 19 bases left in between. The CDR3 contains 16 residues. Germline loops: CDR1 MGHRA, CDR2 YSYEKL. Here the CDR3 reads CASSQGRRGPYLEQYF. The DNA for the CDR3 is TGCGCCAGCAGCCAAGGCCGGAGGGGCCCCTATCTCGAGCAGTACTTC.

Here the CDR3 reads CASSRNRGNTIYF. In nucleotides, the CDR3 is TGTGCCAGCAGCCGTAACAGGGGAAACACCATATATTTT. The gene calls are TRBV7-2 and TRBJ1-3; the D gene is possibly TRBD1 (5 bases). Germline V gene sequence: CDR1 SGHTA, CDR2 FQGNSA. The CDR3 is 13 amino acids. V was trimmed by 5 bases and J by 4 bases, leaving 9 bases between them. The variable domain in full, completed from reference TRBV7-2 and TRBJ1-3, reads GAGVSQSPSNKVTEKGKDVELRCDPISGHTALYWYRQSLGQGLEFLIYFQGNSAPDKSGLPSDRFSAERTGGSVSTLTIQRTQQEDSAVYLCASSRNRGNTIYFGEGSWLTVV.

This clonotype was detected only a few times. The V and J genes are TRBV11-2 and TRBJ2-2; D call uncertain. The V end lost 1 base, the J end lost 5 bases, and 8 bases lay between the germline ends. Germline V lookup: CDR1 SGHAT, CDR2 FQNNGV. The CDR3 has 14 amino acids. The CDR3 is CASSLVVVTGELFF. CDR3 coding DNA: TGTGCCAGCAGCTTAGTGGTGGTTACCGGGGAGCTGTTTTTT.

This clonotype came up a few times. This sequence joins TRBV6-5 and TRBJ1-6; D possibly corresponds to TRBD1 (6 bases). From germline, CDR1 is MNHEY and CDR2 SVGAGI. V lost 9 bases and J 14 bases, leaving 23 bases between the germline ends. The CDR3 runs to 14 residues. The chain's CDR3 is CASIPGHLVGTLHF. CDR3 DNA: TGTGCCAGTATACCGGGACATCTCGTTGGCACCCTCCACTTT.

V and J are TRBV20-1 and TRBJ1-3; 7 bases are a match to TRBD1. Losses at the gene ends were 1 base for V and 0 bases for J; bases not matched to a gene: 3. Looked up from germline, CDR1 is DFQATT and CDR2 is SNEGSKA (reference sequence). This CDR3 has 15 amino acids. CDR3 in amino acids: CSARVRTGSGNTIYF. The CDR3 nucleotides are TGCAGTGCTAGAGTAAGGACAGGCTCTGGAAACACCATATATTTT.

The CDR3 here is CASSTSGRSGELFF. The CDR3 nucleotides read TGTGCCAGCAGCACTAGCGGGAGGAGCGGGGAGCTGTTTTTT. This chain connects TRBV12-3 or TRBV12-4 to TRBJ2-2, with 12 bases that match TRBD2. CDR3 length equals 14 residues. V lost 6 bases to trimming and J lost 7 bases; unmatched junction nucleotides: 3.

This clonotype was counted only a few times. V is TRBV19 and J is TRBJ1-5; TRBD1 agrees at 9 bases. Trimming at V came to 10 bases and at J to 6 bases, leaving 7 bases not matched to a gene. The CDR3 runs to 13 residues. CDR1 LNHDA and CDR2 SQIVND come from the germline V gene (reference sequence). The CDR3: CATRGQGFQPQHF. The CDR3 bases are TGTGCCACCCGGGGACAGGGCTTTCAGCCCCAGCATTTT.

A remark on this clonotype: Because the CDR3 is missing its conserved closing phenylalanine or tryptophan, this is likely a read error. The V and J genes are TRBV11-1 and TRBJ1-5, with D hard to call. V lost 2 bases to trimming and J lost 3 bases, with 5 bases between them. The germline V gene encodes CDR1 SGHAT and CDR2 FQDESV (reference sequence). There are 13 residues in the CDR3. For the CDR3, the DNA is TGTGCCAGCAGCTTATCACTCAATCAGCCCCAGCATTCT. Amino acids: CASSLSLNQPQHS.